The source of this T cell receptor beta chain is a study of blood T cell repertoires in COVID-19. Study context: Both acute and convalescent COVID-19 samples were obtained from the United States, Italy and Spain. T cells, B-cell-depleted T cells, or PBMCs supplied cDNA or gDNA.

Germline loops: CDR1 MNHNS, CDR2 SASEGT. V lost 2 bases to trimming and J lost 7 bases; unmatched junction nucleotides: 5. This CDR3 has 15 residues. Method: immunoSEQ multiplex PCR; TCRdb's copy keeps in-frame clones and lacks some. The table lists about 240,000 clones, around 87% of them singletons. This receptor was taken from a woman in her 70s with active or convalescent COVID-19. What was sequenced was peripheral blood. The chain recombines TRBV6-1 with TRBJ2-1; 10 positions match TRBD2. The CDR3 loop reads CASSETAGGPNEQFF. CDR3 bases: TGTGCCAGCAGTGAAACAGCGGGGGGGCCGAATGAGCAGTTCTTC.